The 26 T cell receptor beta chains listed next were all sequenced from one sample in a study of OX40 agonist ivuxolimab in advanced cancers. Produced via immunoSEQ multiplex PCR; TCRdb's table is partial and in-frame only. The data show tens of thousands of clones, around 80% seen once. The source material was CD4+ or CD8+ T cells sorted from blood, sampled in a trial of the OX40 agonist ivuxolimab. These receptor sequences come from an adult with an advanced solid tumor such as melanoma, head and neck, liver or kidney cancer.

The chain couples TRBV6-1 to TRBJ1-5, with a possible D match to TRBD1 (5 bases). CDR3 length: 16 residues. CDR1 and CDR2 (germline): MNHNS, SASEGT. Trimming took off 0 bases at V and 4 bases at J, with 13 bases between the two ends. The CDR3 DNA is TGTGCCAGCAGTGAAGCAGACAGATTTGGTAATCAGCCCCAGCATTTT. This translates into CASSEADRFGNQPQHF.

The V and J genes are TRBV6-1 and TRBJ2-5; D gene uncertain. Trimming shortened V by 7 bases and J by 1 base, and 16 bases separated the two germline ends. CDR3 length: 15 amino acids. Germline CDR1 MNHNS, CDR2 SASEGT. The CDR3 reads CASIGRYETQETQYF. The CDR3 nucleotides are TGTGCCAGCATCGGAAGGTATGAAACCCAAGAGACCCAGTACTTC.

The rearrangement links TRBV18 to TRBJ1-3; D not resolved. CDR1 and CDR2 (germline): KGHSH, LQKENI. V gave up 0 bases and J gave up 2 bases, with 5 bases separating them. The CDR3 contains 14 residues. The CDR3 sequence is CASSPPPAGNTIYF. The CDR3 bases are TGTGCCAGCTCACCACCACCAGCTGGAAACACCATATATTTT.

The chain uses TRBV5-1 and TRBJ2-5, with 7 nucleotides matching TRBD2. Trimming took 7 bases from V and 1 from J; bases not matched to a gene: 7. The germline CDR1 and CDR2 sequences are SGHRS and YFSETQ. There are 14 residues in the CDR3. The CDR3 bases are TGCGCCAGCCGGGCTGGGGGGGGCCAAGAGACCCAGTACTTC. This gives the protein CASRAGGGQETQYF.

The chain links TRBV19 to TRBJ2-3, with D unresolved. The CDR3 sequence is 14 residues long. Trimming pared 3 bases from V and 0 bases from J, leaving 7 bases between. Germline-derived CDR1 and CDR2 are LNHDA and SQIVND (reference sequence). CDR3 residues: CASSISVSTDTQYF. In nucleotides, the CDR3 is TGTGCCAGTAGTATTTCAGTTAGCACAGATACGCAGTATTTT.

This rearrangement joins TRBV25-1 to TRBJ1-3; tentative D call: TRBD1 (5 bases). Germline V gene sequence: CDR1 MGHDK, CDR2 SYGVNS. V lost 6 bases to trimming and J lost 1 base, with 16 bases between them. The CDR3 sequence is 16 residues long. DNA of the CDR3: TGTGCCAGCAGGGCGCCCGAGGGGTTGTCTGGAAACACCATATATTTT. Its protein product is CASRAPEGLSGNTIYF.

V is TRBV7-9 and J is TRBJ2-7; the match to TRBD2 covers 7 bases. This CDR3 region has 17 residues. From germline, CDR1 is SEHNR and CDR2 FQNEAQ (reference sequence). V lost 5 bases to trimming and J lost 0 bases; unmatched junction nucleotides: 13. The CDR3 DNA is TGTGCCAGCAGCCACCCCGTCGGGGGGAAGAGCTCCTACGAGCAGTACTTC. Amino acid sequence: CASSHPVGGKSSYEQYF.

This chain's CDR3 is CASSTGTGDSYEQYF. The CDR3 DNA reads as TGTGCCAGTAGTACCGGGACAGGGGACTCCTACGAGCAGTACTTC. The V call is TRBV19, the J call TRBJ2-7; 10 nucleotides agree with TRBD1. V gave up 4 bases and J gave up 0 bases; unmatched junction bases: 3. This CDR3 has 15 amino acids. Germline CDR1 LNHDA, CDR2 SQIVND (reference sequence).

This rearrangement joins TRBV18 to TRBJ2-2; the match to TRBD2 covers 7 bases. Germline loops: CDR1 KGHSH, CDR2 LQKENI. This CDR3 region has 16 residues. V lost 3 bases and J lost 0; bases outside the gene matches: 4. The CDR3 here is CASSPVAGANTGELFF. CDR3 bases: TGTGCCAGCTCACCTGTAGCGGGCGCGAACACCGGGGAGCTGTTTTTT.

This clone was observed a few times. The rearrangement links TRBV28 to TRBJ2-7, with D possibly matching TRBD1 (5 bases). The V and J ends lost 5 bases and 4 bases respectively, with 21 bases between them. The CDR3 covers 16 residues. Looked up from germline, CDR1 is MDHEN and CDR2 is SYDVKM. The DNA of the CDR3 is TGTGCCAGCAGTGCCCGCAAGGGGTTTTCATGGTACGAGCAGTACTTC. Its translation: CASSARKGFSWYEQYF.

The chain joins TRBV7-3 to TRBJ2-1; 7 nucleotides match TRBD2. The V segment lost 0 bases and the J segment 14 bases; nucleotides outside the gene matches: 1. This CDR3 is built from 11 residues. Germline V gene sequence: CDR1 SGHTA, CDR2 FQGTGA. The CDR3 here is CASSLTGLKFF. As DNA, the CDR3 is TGTGCCAGCAGCTTAACGGGACTAAAGTTCTTC.

Written as DNA, the CDR3 is TGTGCCAGCAGCCGAGACCCACAACTAGAGACCCAGTACTTC. It is translated as CASSRDPQLETQYF. The J gene is TRBJ2-5, the V gene TRBV7-6; D uncertain. The CDR3 runs to 14 residues. Germline CDR1 SGHVS, CDR2 FNYEAQ. The ends were cut back, 5 bases at V and 4 bases at J, with 14 bases in the middle.

The chain links TRBV6-5 to TRBJ2-7, with 9 bases that match TRBD1. The germline CDR1 and CDR2 sequences are MNHEY and SVGAGI. V dropped 5 bases and J dropped 3; count of bases not matched to a gene: 8. The CDR3 contains 15 residues. The CDR3 here is CASSAPGQGGYEQYF. The CDR3 DNA reads as TGTGCCAGCAGTGCCCCGGGACAGGGTGGCTACGAGCAGTACTTC.

The chain recombines TRBV5-1 with TRBJ2-4; D remains ambiguous. Germline loops: CDR1 SGHRS, CDR2 YFSETQ. The CDR3 runs to 15 residues. Trimming removed 2 bases from V and 0 bases from J, with 9 bases in between. The CDR3 sequence: CASSFLGEAKNIQYF. The DNA of the CDR3 is TGCGCCAGCAGCTTTCTCGGTGAAGCCAAAAACATTCAGTACTTC.

The chain carries TRBV9 and TRBJ2-1, with TRBD2 matching 9 bases. Germline loops: CDR1 SGDLS, CDR2 YYNGEE. V trimming: 3 bases; J trimming: 3 bases; junction bases outside the gene matches: 4. This CDR3 is built from 15 residues. CDR3 in amino acids: CASSARLADYNEQFF. The CDR3 DNA follows: TGTGCCAGCAGCGCCCGACTAGCGGACTACAATGAGCAGTTCTTC. The whole variable domain, filled in from reference TRBV9 and TRBJ2-1, reads DSGVTQTPKHLITATGQRVTLRCSPRSGDLSVYWYQQSLDQGLQFLIQYYNGEERAKGNILERFSAQQFPDLHSELNLSSLELGDSALYFCASSARLADYNEQFFGPGTRLTVL.

This chain uses TRBV11-2 with TRBJ2-1, with 8 nucleotides matching TRBD2. Germline lookup yields CDR1 SGHAT and CDR2 FQNNGV. The V gene end was trimmed by 4 bases and the J gene end by 4 bases; junction bases not matched to a gene: 6. The CDR3 contains 15 residues. The CDR3 coding sequence is TGTGCCAGCAGCTCGAGCGGGAGCAGGTACAATGAGCAGTTCTTC. Translation: CASSSSGSRYNEQFF.

This clone was detected only once. The chain joins TRBV19 to TRBJ1-1, with 8 bases lining up with TRBD1. The CDR3 contains 16 residues. V gave up 7 bases and J gave up 3 bases; unmatched junction bases: 13. The germline CDR1 and CDR2 sequences are LNHDA and SQIVND (reference sequence). The CDR3 loop reads CASTLRTGRGYTEAFF. In DNA, the CDR3 is TGTGCCAGTACTTTAAGGACAGGGCGGGGGTACACTGAAGCTTTCTTT.

The chain employs TRBV7-9 and TRBJ1-1; D is possibly TRBD1 (6 bases). From germline, CDR1 is SEHNR and CDR2 FQNEAQ (reference sequence). Between the trimmed V and J ends, which lost 5 bases and 7 bases, there was a span of 17 bases. The CDR3 spans 14 residues. The CDR3 bases are TGTGCCAGCAGCCGGAACCCAGGGGTGGGTGAAGCTTTCTTT. This encodes CASSRNPGVGEAFF.

The rearrangement joins TRBV5-6 to TRBJ1-6; D is unclear. Between the trimmed V and J ends, which lost 2 bases and 14 bases, there was a span of 20 bases. CDR3 size: 15 residues. CDR1 SGHDT and CDR2 YYEEEE come from the germline V gene. The CDR3 region has the DNA TGTGCCAGCAGCTTTAGTAGAGGGAACCAGTGGTCCCTCCACTTT. It specifies CASSFSRGNQWSLHF.

The gene calls are TRBV2 and TRBJ2-7; D is perhaps TRBD2 (5 bases). In germline, CDR1 is SNHLY, CDR2 FYNNEI. V was shortened by 5 bases and J by 1 base, with 21 bases between the two germline ends. CDR3 size: 17 residues. The CDR3 sequence is CASSTMSSPRFSYEQYF. In nucleotides, the CDR3 is TGTGCCAGCAGTACCATGTCTAGCCCCCGGTTTTCCTACGAGCAGTACTTC.

The rearrangement joins TRBV6-6 to TRBJ2-7, with 7 bases fitting TRBD1. Per the germline V gene, CDR1 is MNHNY and CDR2 is SVGAGI (reference sequence). V lost 7 bases and J lost 7; bases outside the gene matches: 10. There are 13 residues in the CDR3. The CDR3 DNA sequence: TGTGCCAGCACCAGGACAGGCAAAAAGGAGCAGTACTTC. This translates into CASTRTGKKEQYF.

The gene calls are TRBV29-1 and TRBJ2-3; D ambiguous. Trimming stripped 5 bases from V and 0 bases from J, with 3 bases between. The CDR3 consists of 11 residues. Per germline, CDR1 SQVTM and CDR2 ANQGSEA. The CDR3: CSVYSTDTQYF. CDR3 sequence (DNA): TGCAGCGTTTATAGCACAGATACGCAGTATTTT.

V usage is TRBV6-5 and J usage is TRBJ1-5; D is unresolved. This CDR3 comprises 12 residues. Germline CDR1 reads MNHEY; CDR2 reads SVGAGI. V lost 6 bases and J lost 3, with 6 bases in between. In DNA form, the CDR3 reads TGTGCCAGCAGCGATCCCAATCAGCCCCAGCATTTT. This codes for CASSDPNQPQHF.

V usage is TRBV2 and J usage is TRBJ1-2; 9 bases map to TRBD1. V gave up 5 bases and J gave up 4 bases; unmatched junction bases: 5. Germline CDR1 is SNHLY and CDR2 is FYNNEI. The length of the CDR3 is 14 residues. CDR3 in DNA: TGTGCCAGCAGTATAATGGGACAGGGCTATGGCTACACCTTC. Amino acid sequence: CASSIMGQGYGYTF.

The gene calls are TRBV7-8 and TRBJ2-1, with 11 bases that match TRBD2. The germline V gene has CDR1 SGHVS and CDR2 FQNEAQ. The CDR3 is 15 residues long. Trimming removed 5 bases from V and 6 bases from J; junction bases left unmatched: 6. The CDR3 DNA reads TGTGCCAGCAGCCTAACTAGCGGGAGAATCAATGAGCAGTTCTTC. It translates to CASSLTSGRINEQFF.

V and J are TRBV4-1 and TRBJ2-7, with 7 bases matching TRBD1. The CDR3 is made up of 17 amino acids. The V gene end was trimmed by 4 bases and the J gene end by 0 bases; junction bases not matched to a gene: 12. Per the germline V gene, CDR1 is MGHRA and CDR2 is YSYEKL. The CDR3 bases are TGCGCCAGCAGCCTGACCAGGCTCCAGGGGGACTCCTACGAGCAGTACTTC. It encodes CASSLTRLQGDSYEQYF.